The 22 T cell receptor beta chains reported below all come from one sample, sequenced in a study of radiotherapy plus CTLA-4 blockade in lung cancer. Sequencing was performed with immunoSEQ multiplex PCR; in TCRdb, only in-frame clones are kept and a portion is missing. Among about 98,000 clones listed, roughly four fifths were seen once. This material consisted of peripheral blood, taken from a patient treated with radiotherapy plus ipilimumab. These receptors originate from a human donor with non-small cell lung cancer who had a partial response to radiotherapy plus ipilimumab.

A note on this clone: In the same sample, other DNA sequences code for this CDR3. The V and J genes are TRBV28 and TRBJ2-5; 12 bases line up with TRBD1. Germline V gene sequence: CDR1 MDHEN, CDR2 SYDVKM. The V gene end was trimmed by 5 bases and the J gene end by 4 bases; junction bases not matched to a gene: 8. The CDR3 contains 16 residues. The DNA for the CDR3 is TGTGCCAGCAGTATACCGGGACAGGGGGCCTCAGAGACCCAGTACTTC. It translates to CASSIPGQGASETQYF. Complete variable domain (other parts from reference TRBV28 and TRBJ2-5): DVKVTQSSRYLVKRTGEKVFLECVQDMDHENMFWYRQDPGLGLRLIYFSYDVKMKEKGDIPEGYSVSREKKERFSLILESASTNQTSMYLCASSIPGQGASETQYFGPGTRLLVL.

V is TRBV30 and J is TRBJ1-1; D may be TRBD1 (5 bases). This CDR3 is 14 amino acids long. V lost 0 bases and J lost 5, with 13 bases in between. Germline V gives CDR1 GTSNPN, CDR2 SVGIG (reference sequence). DNA of the CDR3: TGTGCCTGGAGTGTAGAAGGGAGGGGTACTGAAGCTTTCTTT. Amino acid sequence: CAWSVEGRGTEAFF. The full variable domain, in which reference TRBV30 and TRBJ1-1 provide the parts outside the CDR3, is SQTIHQWPATLVQPVGSPLSLECTVEGTSNPNLYWYRQAAGRGLQLLFYSVGIGQISSEVPQNLSASRPQDRQFILSSKKLLLSDSGFYLCAWSVEGRGTEAFFGQGTRLTVV.

This sequence joins TRBV6-1 and TRBJ2-5; 8 nucleotides align to TRBD1. This CDR3 has 14 residues. Germline V lookup: CDR1 MNHNS, CDR2 SASEGT. After removal of 6 bases from V and 5 bases from J, the junction contained 8 bases not matched to a gene. The CDR3 loop is CASRATGGRETQYF. DNA of the CDR3: TGTGCCAGCAGAGCCACAGGGGGGAGGGAGACCCAGTACTTC.

The chain recombines TRBV4-1 with TRBJ2-3, with TRBD2 identical over 15 bases. The V and J ends lost 1 base and 4 bases, in that order; junction bases with no gene match: 9. Germline V gives CDR1 MGHRA, CDR2 YSYEKL. The CDR3 spans 19 residues. The CDR3 spells CASSQASVGLAGGADTQYF. As DNA, the CDR3 is TGCGCCAGCAGCCAAGCGAGTGTTGGACTAGCGGGAGGGGCAGATACGCAGTATTTT.

This chain connects TRBV18 to TRBJ2-7; 7 bases are a match to TRBD2. The V gene's germline CDR1 is KGHSH and CDR2 LQKENI. This CDR3 is 16 amino acids long. With V trimmed by 4 bases and J by 4 bases, 13 bases remained unmatched. In nucleotides, the CDR3 is TGTGCCAGCTCACGAGATACGGCGGGAGTCCCATACGAGCAGTACTTC. This translates into CASSRDTAGVPYEQYF.

This clone has just one count. This chain uses TRBV27 with TRBJ1-5; 9 positions agree with TRBD1. Germline values: CDR1 MNHEY, CDR2 SMNVEV (reference sequence). V dropped 7 bases and J dropped 9; count of bases not matched to a gene: 4. This CDR3 is 12 amino acids long. The CDR3 is CASKTGGRPQHF. The DNA for the CDR3 is TGTGCCAGCAAAACAGGGGGCCGGCCCCAGCATTTT.

This chain joins TRBV2 and TRBJ2-3; 9 nucleotides align to TRBD1. The V gene's germline CDR1 is SNHLY and CDR2 FYNNEI. Trimming at V came to 6 bases and at J to 1 base, leaving 2 bases not matched to a gene. This CDR3 has 14 residues. For the CDR3, the DNA is TGTGCCAGCAGACAGGGGGCGGGCACAGATACGCAGTATTTT. It is translated as CASRQGAGTDTQYF.

The CDR3 loop reads CASRQVRGEAFF. CDR3 nucleotide sequence: TGTGCCAGCCGACAGGTCAGGGGAGAAGCTTTCTTT. The rearrangement links TRBV28 to TRBJ1-1; TRBD1 is a possible D gene (6 bases). V lost 8 bases, J lost 8 bases, and 15 bases lay in between. There are 12 residues in the CDR3. The germline gives CDR1 MDHEN, CDR2 SYDVKM. Variable domain in full (rest from reference TRBV28 and TRBJ1-1): DVKVTQSSRYLVKRTGEKVFLECVQDMDHENMFWYRQDPGLGLRLIYFSYDVKMKEKGDIPEGYSVSREKKERFSLILESASTNQTSMYLCASRQVRGEAFFGQGTRLTVV.

The J gene is TRBJ2-3, the V gene TRBV7-2, with TRBD2 matching 9 bases. This CDR3 has 15 amino acids. CDR1 and CDR2 from the germline V gene are SGHTA and FQGNSA. Germline trimming cut 3 bases from V and 0 bases from J; bases unmatched to any gene: 1. CDR3: CASSFLAGSTDTQYF. Written as DNA, the CDR3 is TGTGCCAGCAGCTTTCTAGCGGGGAGCACAGATACGCAGTATTTT.

This sequence joins TRBV2 and TRBJ1-1, with a tentative D call TRBD1 (5 bases). There are 13 residues in the CDR3. Trimming stripped 1 base from V and 5 bases from J, with 8 bases between. Germline V gives CDR1 SNHLY, CDR2 FYNNEI. The CDR3 DNA is TGTGCCAGCAGTGAAGGGGCAGGGACTGAAGCTTTCTTT. Translation gives CASSEGAGTEAFF. Supplemented by reference TRBV2 and TRBJ1-1, the full variable domain reads EPEVTQTPSHQVTQMGQEVILRCVPISNHLYFYWYRQILGQKVEFLVSFYNNEISEKSEIFDDQFSVERPDGSNFTLKIRSTKLEDSAMYFCASSEGAGTEAFFGQGTRLTVV.

The count of this clone is one. This chain links TRBV21-1 with TRBJ2-5; the table's D call, TRBD2, was not checked against the DNA. TRBV21-1 is a recognized pseudogene. The CDR3 consists of 15 residues. CDR3 DNA sequence: TGTGCCAGCAGACCGCCAGCGGGATATCAAGAGACCCAGTACTTC. Amino acid sequence: CASRPPAGYQETQYF.

The rearrangement links TRBV25-1 to TRBJ1-1, with D perhaps matching TRBD1 (6 bases). The ends were cut back, 7 bases at V and 6 bases at J, with 24 bases in the middle. The CDR3 length is 16 residues. Germline-derived CDR1 and CDR2 are MGHDK and SYGVNS. This CDR3 reads CASTSRGGGRGSEAFF. As DNA, the CDR3 is TGTGCCAGCACCTCGAGAGGCGGGGGGCGGGGGTCTGAAGCTTTCTTT.

J is TRBJ2-7 and V is TRBV28, with 7 bases lining up with TRBD1. V was pared by 7 bases and J by 0 bases, with 6 bases of the junction left unmatched. The germline CDR1 and CDR2 sequences are MDHEN and SYDVKM. This CDR3 is built from 14 residues. Here the CDR3 DNA reads TGTGCCAGCATTCGCGACAGGGACTCCTACGAGCAGTACTTC. This codes for CASIRDRDSYEQYF.

This chain joins TRBV7-3 and TRBJ2-1; 11 nucleotides match TRBD2. The V gene's germline CDR1 is SGHTA and CDR2 FQGTGA. With V trimmed by 5 bases and J by 6 bases, 9 bases remained unmatched. The length of the CDR3 is 16 residues. The CDR3, as DNA: TGTGCCAGCAGCCCGCTAGGTCTAGCGGGAGGCAATGAGCAGTTCTTC. Translating gives CASSPLGLAGGNEQFF.

The chain employs TRBV15 and TRBJ2-7; 7 positions agree with TRBD1. J gave up 3 bases and V 3 bases, and 8 bases lay outside the gene matches. Looked up from germline, CDR1 is LNHNV and CDR2 is YYDKDF (reference sequence). The CDR3 is 15 amino acids. The CDR3 reads CATSRSRDSLYEQYF. CDR3 bases: TGTGCCACCAGCAGGTCCCGGGACAGCCTCTACGAGCAGTACTTC.

The chain recombines TRBV6-6 with TRBJ2-1; 7 bases are a match to TRBD2. Per germline, CDR1 MNHNY and CDR2 SVGAGI (reference sequence). This CDR3 has 13 residues. The J segment lost 5 bases and the V segment lost 7 bases, leaving 5 bases of the junction unmatched. This CDR3 reads CASKLASNNEQFF. The CDR3, as DNA: TGTGCCAGCAAACTAGCGTCTAACAATGAGCAGTTCTTC.

V usage is TRBV28 and J usage is TRBJ1-5; no reliable D call. The V end was cut by 1 base, the J end by 3 bases, with 16 bases between. In germline, CDR1 is MDHEN, CDR2 SYDVKM. This CDR3 is 17 amino acids long. CDR3 sequence: CASSLSVPGKANQPQHF. CDR3 in DNA: TGTGCCAGCAGTTTATCGGTGCCGGGTAAGGCCAATCAGCCCCAGCATTTT.

The J gene is TRBJ2-7, the V gene TRBV10-1; 8 bases line up with TRBD1. CDR3 size: 13 residues. The germline CDR1 and CDR2 sequences are WNHNN and SYGVQD (reference sequence). Trimming removed 3 bases from V and 9 bases from J; junction bases left unmatched: 7. The CDR3 DNA sequence: TGCGCCAGCAGTGAACGGACAGGGACGAGGCAGTACTTC. This sequence encodes CASSERTGTRQYF.

The V and J genes are TRBV2 and TRBJ1-5; D gene uncertain. The CDR3 length is 14 residues. Looked up from germline, CDR1 is SNHLY and CDR2 is FYNNEI. Trimming took 6 bases from V and 4 from J, leaving 13 bases between them. The CDR3 coding sequence is TGTGCCAGCAGCGCCGTTATAGCGAATCAGCCCCAGCATTTT. It encodes CASSAVIANQPQHF.

V and J are TRBV14 and TRBJ2-7; TRBD1 matches at 7 bases. The V gene's germline CDR1 is SGHDN and CDR2 FVKESK. The ends lost 1 base at V and 2 bases at J; junction bases unmatched: 8. The CDR3 consists of 16 residues. Here the CDR3 DNA reads TGTGCCAGCAGCCAAGGAACGACAGGGTTGCCCTACGAGCAGTACTTC. Translating it yields CASSQGTTGLPYEQYF.

This clone was observed a handful of times. J is TRBJ2-5 and V is TRBV15; TRBD1 aligns across 7 bases. The germline V gene encodes CDR1 LNHNV and CDR2 YYDKDF (reference sequence). V dropped 6 bases and J dropped 4; count of bases not matched to a gene: 5. The CDR3 consists of 13 residues. The CDR3 DNA reads TGTGCCACCAGTCGACAGGGCGGAGAGACCCAGTACTTC. It specifies CATSRQGGETQYF.

This chain links TRBV2 with TRBJ1-2; 7 nucleotides align to TRBD1. The CDR3 sequence is 14 residues long. Germline V lookup: CDR1 SNHLY, CDR2 FYNNEI. V was clipped by 5 bases and J by 0 bases; unmatched bases: 3. The CDR3 nucleotides read TGTGCCAGCAGTAGACAGGGAACTAACTATGGCTACACCTTC. Protein product: CASSRQGTNYGYTF. Using reference TRBV2 and TRBJ1-2 for the parts outside the CDR3, the full variable domain is EPEVTQTPSHQVTQMGQEVILRCVPISNHLYFYWYRQILGQKVEFLVSFYNNEISEKSEIFDDQFSVERPDGSNFTLKIRSTKLEDSAMYFCASSRQGTNYGYTFGSGTRLTVV.